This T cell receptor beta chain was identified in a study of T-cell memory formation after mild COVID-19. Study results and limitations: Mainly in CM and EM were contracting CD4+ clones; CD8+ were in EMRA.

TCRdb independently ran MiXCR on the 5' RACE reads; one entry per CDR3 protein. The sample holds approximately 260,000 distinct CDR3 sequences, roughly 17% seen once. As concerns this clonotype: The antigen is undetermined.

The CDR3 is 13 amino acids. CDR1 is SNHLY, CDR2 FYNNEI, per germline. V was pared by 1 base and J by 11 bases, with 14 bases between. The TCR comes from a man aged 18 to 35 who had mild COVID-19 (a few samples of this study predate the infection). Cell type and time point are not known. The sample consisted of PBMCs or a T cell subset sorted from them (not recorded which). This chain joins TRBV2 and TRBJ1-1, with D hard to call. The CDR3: CASSEGRRERAFF. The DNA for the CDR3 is TGTGCCAGCAGTGAAGGCAGAAGGGAAAGGGCTTTCTTT.